The source of this TCR beta chain is a study of blood T cell repertoires in COVID-19. The overall study: Acute and convalescent COVID-19 specimens originated in the United States, Italy and Spain. T cells, B-cell-depleted T cells, or PBMCs provided the cDNA or gDNA that served as material.

Per the original data handling: From reference gene primer amplification, estimates of nucleated cell counts were derived. Data came from immunoSEQ multiplex PCR; TCRdb stores just in-frame clones and leaves some out. V and J calls and clone size are as listed in that table; D and trimming were resolved from the DNA. The profile shows some 45,000 clones, 70% to 85% of them singletons. The sample was peripheral blood. The sequence came from a man aged 60-69 years with acute or convalescent COVID-19.

CDR3 sequence reads: CATSLAGPYNEQFF. The CDR3, as DNA: TGTGCCACCAGTTTAGCGGGGCCCTACAATGAGCAGTTCTTC. The V gene is TRBV24-1, the J gene TRBJ2-1; 8 bases match TRBD2. CDR1 is KGHDR, CDR2 SFDVKD, per germline. The trim removed 6 bases at V and 2 bases at J, leaving 2 bases unmatched. The CDR3 has 14 residues.